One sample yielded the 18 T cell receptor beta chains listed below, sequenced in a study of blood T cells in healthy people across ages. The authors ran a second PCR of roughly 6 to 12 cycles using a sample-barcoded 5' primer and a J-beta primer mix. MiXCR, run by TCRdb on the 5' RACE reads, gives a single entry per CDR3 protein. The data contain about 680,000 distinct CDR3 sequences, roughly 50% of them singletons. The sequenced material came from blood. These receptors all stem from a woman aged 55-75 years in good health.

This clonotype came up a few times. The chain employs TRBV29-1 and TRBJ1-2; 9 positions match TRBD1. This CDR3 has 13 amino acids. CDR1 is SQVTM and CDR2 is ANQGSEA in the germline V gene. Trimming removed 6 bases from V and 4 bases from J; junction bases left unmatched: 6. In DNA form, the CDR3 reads TGCAGCGTGACCGGGACAGGGTCCTATGGCTACACCTTC. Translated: CSVTGTGSYGYTF.

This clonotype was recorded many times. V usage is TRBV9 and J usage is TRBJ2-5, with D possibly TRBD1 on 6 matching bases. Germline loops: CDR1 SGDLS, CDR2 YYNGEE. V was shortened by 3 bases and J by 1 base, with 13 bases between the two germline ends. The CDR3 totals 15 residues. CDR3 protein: CASSESDRAQETQYF. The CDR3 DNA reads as TGTGCCAGCAGCGAATCGGACAGAGCCCAAGAGACCCAGTACTTC.

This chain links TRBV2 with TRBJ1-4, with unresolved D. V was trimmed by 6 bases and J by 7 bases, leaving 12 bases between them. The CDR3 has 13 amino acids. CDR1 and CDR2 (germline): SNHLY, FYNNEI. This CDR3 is CASRELSSEKLFF. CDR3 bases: TGTGCCAGCAGGGAACTTTCTAGTGAAAAACTGTTTTTT.

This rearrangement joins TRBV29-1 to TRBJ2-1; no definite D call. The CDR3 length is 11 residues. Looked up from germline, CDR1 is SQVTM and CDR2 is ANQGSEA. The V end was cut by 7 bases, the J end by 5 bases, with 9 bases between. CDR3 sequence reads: CSGRLHNEQFF. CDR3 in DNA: TGCAGCGGCAGGTTACACAATGAGCAGTTCTTC.

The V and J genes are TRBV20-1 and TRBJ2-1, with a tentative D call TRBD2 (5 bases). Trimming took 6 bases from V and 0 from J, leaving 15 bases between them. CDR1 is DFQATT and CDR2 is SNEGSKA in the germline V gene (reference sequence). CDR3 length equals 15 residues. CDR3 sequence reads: CSAGVGSSSYNEQFF. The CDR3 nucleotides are TGCAGTGCGGGAGTGGGGTCCAGCTCCTACAATGAGCAGTTCTTC.

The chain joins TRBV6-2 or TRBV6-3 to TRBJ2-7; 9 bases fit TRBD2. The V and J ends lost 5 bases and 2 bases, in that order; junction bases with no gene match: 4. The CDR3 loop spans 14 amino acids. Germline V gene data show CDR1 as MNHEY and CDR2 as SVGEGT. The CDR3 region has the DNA TGTGCCAGCAGTGCCAGCGGGAGGACCTACGAGCAGTACTTC. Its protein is CASSASGRTYEQYF.

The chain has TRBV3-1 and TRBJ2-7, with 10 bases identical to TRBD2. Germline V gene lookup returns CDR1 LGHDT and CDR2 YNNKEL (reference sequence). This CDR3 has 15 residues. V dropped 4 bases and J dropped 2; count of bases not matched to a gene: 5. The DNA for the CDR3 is TGTGCCAGCAGCCGATGGACTAGCGGAGCCTACGAGCAGTACTTC. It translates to CASSRWTSGAYEQYF.

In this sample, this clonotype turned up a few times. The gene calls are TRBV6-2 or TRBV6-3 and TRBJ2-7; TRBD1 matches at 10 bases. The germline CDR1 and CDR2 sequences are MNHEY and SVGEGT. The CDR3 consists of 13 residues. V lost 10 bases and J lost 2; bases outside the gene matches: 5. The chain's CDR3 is CATGQGGAYEQYF. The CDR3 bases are TGTGCCACCGGACAGGGGGGCGCCTACGAGCAGTACTTC.

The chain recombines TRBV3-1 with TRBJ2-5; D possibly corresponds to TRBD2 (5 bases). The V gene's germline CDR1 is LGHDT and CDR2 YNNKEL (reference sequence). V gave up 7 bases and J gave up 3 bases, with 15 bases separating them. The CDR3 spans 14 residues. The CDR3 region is CASTSRGVEETQYF. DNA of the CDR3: TGTGCCAGCACGTCACGGGGTGTTGAAGAGACCCAGTACTTC.

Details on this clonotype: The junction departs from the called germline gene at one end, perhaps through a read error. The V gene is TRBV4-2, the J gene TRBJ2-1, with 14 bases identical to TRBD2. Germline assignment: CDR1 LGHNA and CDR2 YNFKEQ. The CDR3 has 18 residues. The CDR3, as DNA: TGTGTCAGCAGCCTAGGGGGACTAGCGGGAGAGAGGTACAATGAGCAGTTCTTC. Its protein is CVSSLGGLAGERYNEQFF.

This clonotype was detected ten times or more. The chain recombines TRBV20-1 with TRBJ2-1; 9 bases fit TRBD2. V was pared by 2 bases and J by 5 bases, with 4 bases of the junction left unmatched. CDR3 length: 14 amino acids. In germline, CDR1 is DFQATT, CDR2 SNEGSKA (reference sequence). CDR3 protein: CSARPIAGDNEQFF. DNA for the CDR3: TGCAGTGCTAGACCTATAGCGGGAGACAATGAGCAGTTCTTC.

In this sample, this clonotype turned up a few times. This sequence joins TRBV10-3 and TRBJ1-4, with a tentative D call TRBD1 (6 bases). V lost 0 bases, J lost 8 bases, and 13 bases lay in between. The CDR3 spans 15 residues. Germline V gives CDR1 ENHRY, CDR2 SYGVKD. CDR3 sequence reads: CAISESVQGKEKLFF. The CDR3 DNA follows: TGTGCCATCAGTGAGTCGGTCCAGGGGAAGGAAAAACTGTTTTTT.

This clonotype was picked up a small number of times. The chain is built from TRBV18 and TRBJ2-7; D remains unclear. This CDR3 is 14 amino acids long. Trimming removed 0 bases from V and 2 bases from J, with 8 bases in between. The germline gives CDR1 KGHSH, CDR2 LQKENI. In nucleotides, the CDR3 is TGTGCCAGCTCACCACCGTCAGGAGCCTACGAGCAGTACTTC. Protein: CASSPPSGAYEQYF.

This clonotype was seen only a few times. The CDR3 bases are TGTGCCAGCAGTTTCGAGGGACGGAGCTCCTACGAGCAGTACTTC. Translating it yields CASSFEGRSSYEQYF. This sequence joins TRBV12-3 or TRBV12-4 and TRBJ2-7; TRBD1 or TRBD2 may be the D gene (5 bases each). The CDR3 is made up of 15 amino acids. The V and J ends lost 3 bases and 0 bases respectively, with 12 bases between them.

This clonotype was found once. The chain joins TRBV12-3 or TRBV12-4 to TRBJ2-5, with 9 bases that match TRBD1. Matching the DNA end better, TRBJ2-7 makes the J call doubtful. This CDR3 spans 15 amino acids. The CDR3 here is CASSYSRDRVSEQYF. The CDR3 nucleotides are TGTGCCAGCAGTTACTCCCGGGACAGGGTAAGCGAGCAGTACTTC.

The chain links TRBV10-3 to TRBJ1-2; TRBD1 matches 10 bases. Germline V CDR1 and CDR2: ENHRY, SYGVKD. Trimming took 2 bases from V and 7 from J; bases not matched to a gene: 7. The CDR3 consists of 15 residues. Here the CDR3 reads CAISEPDRGMAGYTF. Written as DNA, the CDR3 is TGTGCCATCAGTGAGCCGGACAGGGGGATGGCTGGCTACACCTTC.

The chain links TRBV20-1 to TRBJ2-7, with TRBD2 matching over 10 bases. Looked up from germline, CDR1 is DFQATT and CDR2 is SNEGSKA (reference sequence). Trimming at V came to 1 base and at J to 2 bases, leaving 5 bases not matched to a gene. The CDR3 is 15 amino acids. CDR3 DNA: TGCAGTGCTAGAGGGGAGAGCGGGAGGGCCTACGAGCAGTACTTC. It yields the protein CSARGESGRAYEQYF.

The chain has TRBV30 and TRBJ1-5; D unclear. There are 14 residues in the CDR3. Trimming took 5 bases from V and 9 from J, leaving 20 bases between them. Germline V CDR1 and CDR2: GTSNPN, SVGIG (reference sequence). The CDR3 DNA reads TGTGCCTGGTGGGATCCAATGGGTGGCGGGCCCCAGCATTTT. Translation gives CAWWDPMGGGPQHF.